What follows describes a single TCR beta chain. The data belong to a study of T cell changes during pregnancy in multiple sclerosis. The protocol was immunoSEQ multiplex PCR, while the TCRdb copy is restricted to in-frame clones and leaves out a portion. The table has under 70,000 clones, around 94% seen once. The CDR3 is 12 amino acids. V lost 7 bases and J 6 bases, leaving 10 bases between the germline ends. Germline V lookup: CDR1 SNHLY, CDR2 FYNNEI. Here the sequenced sample was CD8+ T cells from peripheral blood mononuclear cells, taken after pregnancy. This chain uses TRBV2 with TRBJ2-1, with a possible D match to TRBD2 (6 bases). The sequence came from a female donor with multiple sclerosis, enrolled in a pregnancy study. The CDR3 here is CASIGGVNEQFF. DNA of the CDR3: TGTGCCAGCATCGGGGGAGTCAATGAGCAGTTCTTC.